The 19 T cell receptor beta chains listed next were all sequenced from one sample in a study of identical twins. TCRdb ran MiXCR on the 5' RACE reads and lists one entry per CDR3 protein. The sample holds 280,000 or so distinct CDR3 sequences; about 8% are singletons and the top ten take roughly 2%. This sample also appeared in a second study, on yellow fever vaccine responses in identical twins.

Sequencing used memory (CD45RO+) T cells sorted from blood. The receptor source for this set is a young woman in good health.

V usage is TRBV7-2 and J usage is TRBJ2-7, with D hard to call. The CDR3 spans 15 residues. The ends were cut back, 1 base at V and 3 bases at J, with 13 bases in the middle. CDR1 and CDR2 (germline): SGHTA, FQGNSA. CDR3 loop: CASSLGSTLYYEQYV. Here the CDR3 DNA reads TGTGCCAGCAGCTTAGGGTCGACACTATACTACGAGCAGTACGTC.

The chain joins TRBV2 to TRBJ2-1, with TRBD2 identical over 10 bases. After removal of 6 bases from V and 10 bases from J, the junction contained 6 bases not matched to a gene. The CDR3 is 13 residues long. The germline gives CDR1 SNHLY, CDR2 FYNNEI. CDR3: CASRGGLAYEQFF. Written as DNA, the CDR3 is TGTGCCAGCAGAGGGGGACTAGCGTACGAGCAGTTCTTC.

In its sample, this clonotype was seen many times. The rearrangement joins TRBV3-1 to TRBJ2-3; TRBD1 aligns across 7 bases. From germline, CDR1 is LGHDT and CDR2 YNNKEL (reference sequence). V gave up 0 bases and J gave up 5 bases; unmatched junction bases: 5. There are 15 residues in the CDR3. The CDR3 region is CASSQEYRGLDTQYF. CDR3 nucleotide sequence: TGTGCCAGCAGCCAAGAGTACAGGGGATTAGATACGCAGTATTTT.

Note on this clonotype: This sequence may be a read error, since a much larger clone differs from it by one base. This chain links TRBV18 with TRBJ2-1; D might be TRBD1 (6 bases). Germline V gene data show CDR1 as KGHSH and CDR2 as LQKENI. This CDR3 spans 13 amino acids. CDR3 residues: CASSPRGDKEQFF. The CDR3 nucleotides are TGTGCCAGCTCACCAAGAGGGGACAAAGAGCAGTTCTTC.

This clonotype was seen a handful of times. The genes are TRBV24-1 and TRBJ2-1; 8 nucleotides align to TRBD1. Per the germline V gene, CDR1 is KGHDR and CDR2 is SFDVKD. Losses at the gene ends were 4 bases for V and 5 bases for J; bases not matched to a gene: 9. The CDR3 loop spans 16 amino acids. CDR3 region: CATSDPQGAYDNEQFF. CDR3 coding DNA: TGTGCCACCAGTGACCCTCAGGGGGCGTATGACAATGAGCAGTTCTTC.

This clonotype has ten or more counts. The chain joins TRBV5-1 to TRBJ1-1, with D unresolved. The CDR3 consists of 13 residues. The germline gives CDR1 SGHRS, CDR2 YFSETQ. Trimming took 2 bases from V and 2 from J, leaving 7 bases between them. The CDR3 loop reads CASSFHENTEAFF. In DNA, the CDR3 is TGCGCCAGCAGCTTTCACGAAAACACTGAAGCTTTCTTT. Complete variable domain (other parts from reference TRBV5-1 and TRBJ1-1): KAGVTQTPRYLIKTRGQQVTLSCSPISGHRSVSWYQQTPGQGLQFLFEYFSETQRNKGNFPGRFSGRQFSNSRSEMNVSTLELGDSALYLCASSFHENTEAFFGQGTRLTVV.

This clonotype came up a few times. This chain joins TRBV6-5 and TRBJ1-2, with D unclear. The V end was cut by 4 bases, the J end by 4 bases, with 16 bases between. The CDR3 totals 15 residues. Germline V gene sequence: CDR1 MNHEY, CDR2 SVGAGI. In nucleotides, the CDR3 is TGTGCCAGCAGTTCCGAATGGAACGCAATCTATGGCTACACCTTC. Encoded protein: CASSSEWNAIYGYTF.

This chain connects TRBV18 to TRBJ2-1; D not certain. CDR1 KGHSH and CDR2 LQKENI come from the germline V gene. V dropped 3 bases and J dropped 4 bases, with 13 bases sitting between them. The CDR3 spans 15 residues. Here the CDR3 reads CASSPRITAYNEQFF. The CDR3 nucleotides are TGTGCCAGCTCACCGAGGATTACAGCTTACAATGAGCAGTTCTTC.

The V and J genes are TRBV3-1 and TRBJ2-3, with D tentatively TRBD1 (5 bases). Germline lookup yields CDR1 LGHDT and CDR2 YNNKEL (reference sequence). CDR3 length: 18 residues. The CDR3 loop reads CTCCFNAGSTTSTDTQYF. The CDR3 bases are TGTACCTGCTGTTTTAACGCAGGGTCCACTACTAGCACAGATACGCAGTATTTT.

Concerning this clonotype: One base away lies a much larger clone, so this may be a sequencing read error. The gene calls are TRBV11-3 and TRBJ2-1; 8 nucleotides align to TRBD2. The CDR3 runs to 15 residues. The junction had 10 bases not matched to a gene; V was cut back by 7 bases and J by 5 bases. Germline CDR1 SGHNT, CDR2 YENEEA. The CDR3 sequence is CASTGRGGSNNEQFF. For the CDR3, the DNA is TGTGCCAGCACCGGGAGGGGCGGGAGTAACAATGAGCAGTTCTTC.

There are a few counts of this clonotype. This chain joins TRBV7-2 and TRBJ2-2; D tentatively reads TRBD1 or TRBD2 (6 bases each). Germline V gene data show CDR1 as SGHTA and CDR2 as FQGNSA. The CDR3 spans 15 residues. V was shortened by 3 bases and J by 7 bases, with 15 bases between the two germline ends. CDR3 sequence: CASSFGGRAGGELFF. The DNA of the CDR3 is TGTGCCAGCAGCTTCGGGGGCCGAGCGGGCGGGGAGCTGTTTTTT.

This clonotype has ten or more counts. The V and J genes are TRBV6-1 and TRBJ2-1, with TRBD1 matching over 8 bases. The V gene end was trimmed by 5 bases and the J gene end by 5 bases; junction bases not matched to a gene: 8. CDR1 MNHNS and CDR2 SASEGT come from the germline V gene. This CDR3 has 15 residues. The CDR3 DNA sequence: TGTGCCAGCAGTCTTCCGGGGACAGGAGACAATGAGCAGTTCTTC. Protein: CASSLPGTGDNEQFF.

The genes are TRBV4-1 and TRBJ1-6, with 7 bases identical to TRBD1. With 5 bases clipped from V and 8 bases from J, the junction kept 12 bases outside the gene matches. Germline CDR1 is MGHRA and CDR2 is YSYEKL. The CDR3 covers 16 residues. DNA of the CDR3: TGCGCCAGCAGCAAAAGACAGGGTAGAGGGGATTCACCCCTCCACTTT. Amino acid sequence: CASSKRQGRGDSPLHF.

This clonotype was counted only a few times. The chain has TRBV11-2 and TRBJ2-1; 12 bases are a match to TRBD2. V shed 0 bases and J 8 bases; nucleotides not matched to a gene: 17. Germline-derived CDR1 and CDR2 are SGHAT and FQNNGV. The CDR3 runs to 20 residues. The CDR3 nucleotides read TGTGCCAGCAGCTTAGATGGACTAGCGGGAAAGAAAAGGGCCGGCGATGAGCAGTTCTTC. This gives the protein CASSLDGLAGKKRAGDEQFF.

The table lists this clonotype with a few counts. This chain connects TRBV15 to TRBJ2-1; D is uncertain. V gave up 0 bases and J gave up 2 bases, with 11 bases separating them. Germline-derived CDR1 and CDR2 are LNHNV and YYDKDF (reference sequence). The CDR3 contains 16 residues. For the CDR3, the DNA is TGTGCCACCAGCAGAGATCGCGTCGCTGCCTACAATGAGCAGTTCTTC. This encodes CATSRDRVAAYNEQFF.

Only a few counts were recorded for this clonotype. V and J are TRBV2 and TRBJ1-1; a possible D gene is TRBD1 (6 bases). Trimming pared 6 bases from V and 5 bases from J, leaving 10 bases between. CDR1 is SNHLY, CDR2 FYNNEI, per germline. The CDR3 contains 12 residues. As DNA, the CDR3 is TGTGCCAGCAGCCACAGGGCGACTGAAGCTTTCTTT. This codes for CASSHRATEAFF.

This clonotype was seen ten or more times. The chain combines TRBV5-1 with TRBJ2-1; no clear D gene. The V end was cut by 1 base, the J end by 5 bases, with 10 bases between. The CDR3 sequence is 14 residues long. Germline V gene lookup returns CDR1 SGHRS and CDR2 YFSETQ. CDR3 region: CASSLPGTNNEQFF. The CDR3, as DNA: TGCGCCAGCAGCTTGCCAGGAACAAACAATGAGCAGTTCTTC.

This clonotype occurred many times. The rearrangement links TRBV27 to TRBJ2-1; 7 bases are a match to TRBD2. The CDR3 runs to 15 residues. Germline values: CDR1 MNHEY, CDR2 SMNVEV (reference sequence). V shed 2 bases and J 6 bases; nucleotides not matched to a gene: 7. The chain's CDR3 is CASSLLAVVVNEQFF. Here the CDR3 DNA reads TGTGCCAGCAGTTTACTAGCGGTGGTGGTCAATGAGCAGTTCTTC.

The chain couples TRBV15 to TRBJ2-1; 8 bases are a match to TRBD2. The germline gives CDR1 LNHNV, CDR2 YYDKDF (reference sequence). The ends lost 3 bases at V and 0 bases at J; junction bases unmatched: 7. CDR3 size: 17 residues. CDR3 nucleotide sequence: TGTGCCACCAGCAGTGACCCGGGGGGGAGCTCCTACAATGAGCAGTTCTTC. This gives the protein CATSSDPGGSSYNEQFF.